The 26 T cell receptor beta chains in this list originate from one sample, sequenced in a study of T cells after yellow fever vaccination. Using its own MiXCR run on the 5' RACE reads, TCRdb lists one record per CDR3 protein. Of 500,000 to 650,000 distinct CDR3 sequences detected, roughly an eighth appear once; the ten largest clones hold approximately 15%. This material consisted of PBMCs, taken on the day of the yellow fever booster vaccination. Every receptor here comes from a man aged 25 to 45 who received the YFV17D yellow fever vaccine.

V usage is TRBV29-1 and J usage is TRBJ2-2, with D uncertain. The CDR3 totals 10 residues. V was pared by 6 bases and J by 7 bases, with 6 bases between. Germline CDR1 SQVTM, CDR2 ANQGSEA. This chain's CDR3 is CSVADGELFF. As DNA, the CDR3 is TGCAGCGTGGCTGACGGGGAGCTGTTTTTT.

This clonotype appeared many times. The chain links TRBV5-1 to TRBJ2-1; D is unclear. Germline V gene sequence: CDR1 SGHRS, CDR2 YFSETQ. This CDR3 comprises 14 residues. The V end lost 7 bases, the J end lost 9 bases, and 20 bases lay between the germline ends. The CDR3 spells CASGEVGSKPEQFF. The DNA of the CDR3 is TGCGCCAGCGGGGAAGTGGGAAGTAAGCCTGAGCAGTTCTTC.

As for this clonotype: The junction departs from germline at one end; a sequencing error may be responsible. This chain connects TRBV23-1 to TRBJ2-7; D might be TRBD2 (5 bases). TRBV23-1 is recorded as an ORF, its role being uncertain. CDR3 length: 12 residues. CDR3 in amino acids: CASSQSYGELTF. CDR3 DNA sequence: TGCGCCAGCAGTCAATCGTACGGGGAACTCACCTTC.

The chain is built from TRBV4-3 and TRBJ2-1; D is unresolved. The CDR3 sequence is 14 residues long. Trimming pared 0 bases from V and 9 bases from J, leaving 12 bases between. Germline values: CDR1 LGHNA, CDR2 YSLEER. CDR3 in DNA: TGCGCCAGCAGCCAAGAGCTCGAACGGCGTGAGCAGTTCTTC. Translation: CASSQELERREQFF.

This sequence joins TRBV7-2 and TRBJ1-5; D is undetermined. CDR3 length equals 16 residues. The V end was cut by 1 base, the J end by 1 base, with 11 bases between. Germline assignment: CDR1 SGHTA and CDR2 FQGNSA. CDR3 sequence (DNA): TGTGCCAGCAGCTTAGATGGAGGGTACAGCAATCAGCCCCAGCATTTT. Encoded protein: CASSLDGGYSNQPQHF.

CDR3 region: CASSLGWGRKAGEQYF. The DNA for the CDR3 is TGTGCCAGCAGCTTGGGTTGGGGCCGGAAAGCTGGGGAGCAGTACTTC. V is TRBV5-6 and J is TRBJ2-7; possibly TRBD1 for D (5 bases). V shed 0 bases and J shed 7 bases, with 20 bases lying between them. The germline CDR1 and CDR2 sequences are SGHDT and YYEEEE. This CDR3 has 16 residues.

Only a few counts were recorded for this clonotype. The chain joins TRBV7-2 to TRBJ2-7; 13 nucleotides agree with TRBD2. CDR1 and CDR2 from the germline V gene are SGHTA and FQGNSA. V was pared by 5 bases and J by 6 bases, with 4 bases of the junction left unmatched. CDR3 length: 14 residues. The CDR3 sequence is CASSAGLAGIEQYF. The CDR3 DNA follows: TGTGCCAGCAGCGCGGGACTAGCGGGAATCGAGCAGTACTTC.

The rearrangement links TRBV6-4 to TRBJ2-3; 9 positions agree with TRBD2. CDR1 is MRHNA, CDR2 SNTAGT, per germline. The CDR3 contains 15 residues. V dropped 5 bases and J dropped 3; count of bases not matched to a gene: 6. The CDR3 protein is CASSPISGRTDTQYF. For the CDR3, the DNA is TGTGCCAGCAGTCCGATTAGCGGGAGAACAGATACGCAGTATTTT.

This clonotype was observed a few times. The V and J genes are TRBV7-2 and TRBJ2-1; 10 bases align to TRBD2. The CDR3 totals 15 residues. With V trimmed by 7 bases and J by 2 bases, 5 bases remained unmatched. CDR1 and CDR2 from the germline V gene are SGHTA and FQGNSA. The CDR3 is CASIIAGGPYNEQFF. CDR3 DNA: TGTGCCAGCATCATAGCGGGAGGACCCTACAATGAGCAGTTCTTC. Supplemented by reference TRBV7-2 and TRBJ2-1, the full variable domain reads GAGVSQSPSNKVTEKGKDVELRCDPISGHTALYWYRQSLGQGLEFLIYFQGNSAPDKSGLPSDRFSAERTGGSVSTLTIQRTQQEDSAVYLCASIIAGGPYNEQFFGPGTRLTVL.

This clonotype was observed a handful of times. The genes are TRBV6-4 and TRBJ2-1, with D possibly TRBD2 on 6 matching bases. The germline V and J ends were trimmed by 0 bases and 10 bases, with 16 bases remaining between them. Germline V gene lookup returns CDR1 MRHNA and CDR2 SNTAGT. The CDR3 is 15 amino acids. CDR3 protein: CASSDSGDFPLEQFF. The CDR3 DNA follows: TGTGCCAGCAGTGACTCGGGGGACTTCCCTCTCGAGCAGTTCTTC.

Many counts were recorded for this clonotype. J is TRBJ2-2 and V is TRBV20-1; 8 nucleotides line up with TRBD2. Per the germline V gene, CDR1 is DFQATT and CDR2 is SNEGSKA (reference sequence). The CDR3 loop spans 15 amino acids. Trimming at V came to 6 bases and at J to 5 bases, leaving 11 bases not matched to a gene. CDR3 amino acids: CSALTAGAVTGELFF. DNA for the CDR3: TGCAGTGCCCTCACAGCGGGAGCGGTTACCGGGGAGCTGTTTTTT.

The chain recombines TRBV7-2 with TRBJ1-1; the D gene is possibly TRBD1 (6 bases). The V end was cut by 7 bases, the J end by 2 bases, with 17 bases between. The CDR3 has 15 amino acids. Germline CDR1 SGHTA, CDR2 FQGNSA. The CDR3 bases are TGTGCCAGCAACCCCAGTCCAGGGACAAACACTGAAGCTTTCTTT. Protein sequence: CASNPSPGTNTEAFF.

This clonotype was observed at least ten times. This sequence joins TRBV6-1 and TRBJ2-7; 11 nucleotides agree with TRBD1. In germline, CDR1 is MNHNS, CDR2 SASEGT. The ends lost 6 bases at V and 10 bases at J; junction bases unmatched: 5. The CDR3 length is 12 residues. The CDR3 loop is CASSRDRGSQYF. Here the CDR3 DNA reads TGTGCCAGCAGCCGGGACAGGGGGAGTCAGTACTTC.

The chain links TRBV6-2 or TRBV6-3 to TRBJ2-7, with D uncertain. Trimming cost V 8 bases and J 1 base, with 9 bases left between them. There are 12 residues in the CDR3. CDR1 MNHEY and CDR2 SVGEGT come from the germline V gene. The CDR3 DNA reads as TGTGCCAGCGGATGGCGGTCCTACGAGCAGTACTTC. It is translated as CASGWRSYEQYF.

This clonotype appeared a few times. The chain carries TRBV7-8 and TRBJ2-1, with D maybe TRBD2 (7 bases). The V end was cut by 2 bases, the J end by 8 bases, with 13 bases between. Per germline, CDR1 SGHVS and CDR2 FQNEAQ. The CDR3 sequence is 14 residues long. For the CDR3, the DNA is TGTGCCAGCAGCTTAAAGGGGGGGCTAGATGAGCAGTTCTTC. Residues: CASSLKGGLDEQFF.

This clonotype was counted a few times. V gene TRBV20-1 combines with J gene TRBJ2-4; a possible D gene is TRBD1 (6 bases). Germline CDR1 reads DFQATT; CDR2 reads SNEGSKA (reference sequence). V was clipped by 6 bases and J by 0 bases, with 9 bases between them. CDR3 length: 13 residues. The CDR3 loop reads CSATGSAKNIQYF. The CDR3 coding sequence is TGCAGTGCAACAGGGTCAGCCAAAAACATTCAGTACTTC.

The chain carries TRBV12-3 or TRBV12-4 and TRBJ1-6; unclear D gene. V shed 1 base and J shed 8 bases, with 9 bases lying between them. The CDR3 has 14 residues. The CDR3 nucleotides are TGTGCCAGCAGTTTAGAACTCCGATATTCACCCCTCCACTTT. This encodes CASSLELRYSPLHF.

This clonotype was recorded a few times. The chain employs TRBV30 and TRBJ2-3, with no clear D. CDR3 length equals 13 residues. From germline, CDR1 is GTSNPN and CDR2 SVGIG (reference sequence). V gave up 2 bases and J gave up 7 bases, with 13 bases separating them. CDR3 bases: TGTGCCTGGAGTTTGCGGTCGGGCAATACGCAGTATTTT. Translated, it gives CAWSLRSGNTQYF.

The chain is built from TRBV6-2 or TRBV6-3 and TRBJ2-2, with 11 positions matching TRBD2. The germline V gene encodes CDR1 MNHEY and CDR2 SVGEGT. CDR3 length: 15 amino acids. With 5 bases clipped from V and 6 bases from J, the junction kept 5 bases outside the gene matches. The CDR3 sequence: CASSVLAGVPGELFF. For the CDR3, the DNA is TGTGCCAGCAGTGTACTAGCGGGAGTCCCCGGGGAGCTGTTTTTT.

This clonotype occurred a few times. The chain employs TRBV12-3 or TRBV12-4 and TRBJ1-1, with D uncertain. Deletions cut 6 bases from V and 7 bases from J, with 9 bases between. The CDR3 extends over 11 amino acids. The CDR3 DNA follows: TGTGCCAGCAGACGTCCTAGTGAAGCTTTCTTT. Its translation: CASRRPSEAFF.

This clonotype was recorded at least ten times. The V gene is TRBV6-1, the J gene TRBJ1-6; no definite D call. The germline CDR1 and CDR2 sequences are MNHNS and SASEGT. The CDR3 has 15 residues. V lost 6 bases, J lost 7 bases, and 16 bases lay in between. In DNA, the CDR3 is TGTGCCAGCAGCGACACCGGGAGCCTCAATTCACCCCTCCACTTT. It is translated as CASSDTGSLNSPLHF.

The chain is built from TRBV4-3 and TRBJ1-6; D possibly corresponds to TRBD1 (5 bases). The germline V gene encodes CDR1 LGHNA and CDR2 YSLEER. The CDR3 extends over 16 amino acids. The ends were cut back, 2 bases at V and 10 bases at J, with 18 bases in the middle. The CDR3 protein is CASSQTGGEVDSPLHF. The CDR3 coding sequence is TGCGCCAGCAGCCAAACGGGGGGGGAGGTAGACTCACCCCTCCACTTT.

The chain has TRBV7-3 and TRBJ2-1, with 7 bases matching TRBD1. Germline CDR1 reads SGHTA; CDR2 reads FQGTGA. This CDR3 region has 13 residues. V lost 4 bases to trimming and J lost 5 bases; unmatched junction nucleotides: 2. The CDR3 region has the DNA TGTGCCAGCAGCTCCGACAGGGACAATGAGCAGTTCTTC. Protein: CASSSDRDNEQFF. Based on the CDR3 plus reference TRBV7-3 and TRBJ2-1, the full variable domain is GAGVSQTPSNKVTEKGKYVELRCDPISGHTALYWYRQSLGQGPEFLIYFQGTGAADDSGLPNDRFFAVRPEGSVSTLKIQRTERGDSAVYLCASSSDRDNEQFFGPGTRLTVL.

V is TRBV24-1 and J is TRBJ2-5; D might be TRBD1 (6 bases). CDR3 length: 15 residues. The ends were cut back, 5 bases at V and 0 bases at J, with 12 bases in the middle. From germline, CDR1 is KGHDR and CDR2 SFDVKD. CDR3 loop: CATSAADRYQETQYF. The CDR3 DNA sequence: TGTGCCACCAGTGCCGCCGACAGGTACCAAGAGACCCAGTACTTC.

This clonotype occurred a few times. V is TRBV30 and J is TRBJ2-2; a possible D gene is TRBD2 (6 bases). CDR1 GTSNPN and CDR2 SVGIG come from the germline V gene (reference sequence). The CDR3 is 15 amino acids. V shed 3 bases and J shed 3 bases, with 14 bases lying between them. CDR3 residues: CAWSRRGSDTGELFF. In nucleotides, the CDR3 is TGTGCCTGGAGCCGCCGGGGGTCGGACACCGGGGAGCTGTTTTTT.

This clonotype occurred a few times. The chain has TRBV6-5 and TRBJ1-1; D is undetermined. This CDR3 has 15 residues. V lost 2 bases to trimming and J lost 5 bases, with 15 bases between them. Germline values: CDR1 MNHEY, CDR2 SVGAGI. The chain's CDR3 is CASSYGAVSLTEAFF. In DNA form, the CDR3 reads TGTGCCAGCAGTTACGGCGCCGTTTCTCTGACTGAAGCTTTCTTT.